Given below is one T cell receptor (beta chain) in context. Its antigen is unknown. Here immunoSEQ multiplex PCR was the method, and the copy in TCRdb shows in-frame clones only, minus some. This table has approximately 75,000 clones, approximately 87% appearing once. The CDR3 is made up of 17 amino acids. Germline V CDR1 and CDR2: SEHNR, FQNEAQ (reference sequence). The junction had 9 bases not matched to a gene; V was cut back by 1 base and J by 6 bases. The sample comes from a study of OX40 agonist ivuxolimab in advanced cancers. Study as a whole: Patients got intravenous ivuxolimab at 0.01 to 10 mg/kg every 2 weeks. Whole-study findings and limits: Among T cells, CD8+ cells averaged more expanded clones than CD4+ cells. At doses 0.1 to 3.0 mg/kg, CD4+ and CD8+ clones expanded. Researchers did not determine the expanded peripheral T cells' antigen specificity.

Sample: CD4+ or CD8+ T cells sorted from blood, taken in a trial of the OX40 agonist ivuxolimab. The chain employs TRBV7-9 and TRBJ1-2, with 12 bases aligning to TRBD1. The clonotype originates from an adult with an advanced solid tumor such as melanoma, head and neck, liver or kidney cancer. CDR3 DNA: TGTGCCAGCAGCTTAGGTGGGACAGGGGGCGTTGTTAATGGCTACACCTTC. Its protein is CASSLGGTGGVVNGYTF. The complete variable domain, with remaining parts taken from reference TRBV7-9 and TRBJ1-2, reads DTGVSQNPRHKITKRGQNVTFRCDPISEHNRLYWYRQTLGQGPEFLTYFQNEAQLEKSRLLSDRFSAERPKGSFSTLEIQRTEQGDSAMYLCASSLGGTGGVVNGYTFGSGTRLTVV.